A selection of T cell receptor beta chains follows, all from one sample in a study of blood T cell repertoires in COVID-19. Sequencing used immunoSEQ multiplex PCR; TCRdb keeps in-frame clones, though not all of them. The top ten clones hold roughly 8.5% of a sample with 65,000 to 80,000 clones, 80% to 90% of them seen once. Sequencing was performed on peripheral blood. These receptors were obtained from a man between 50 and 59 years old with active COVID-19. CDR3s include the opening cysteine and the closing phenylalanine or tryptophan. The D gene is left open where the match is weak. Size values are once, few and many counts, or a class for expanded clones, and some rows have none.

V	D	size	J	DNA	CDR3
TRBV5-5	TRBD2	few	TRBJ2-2	TGTGCCAGCAGCTTGACTATTTGGACTAGCACCGGGGAGCTGTTTTTT	CASSLTIWTSTGELFF
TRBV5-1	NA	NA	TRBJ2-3	TGCGCCAGCAGCGTACAGGGAGGGAGGACAGATACGCAGTATTTT	CASSVQGGRTDTQYF
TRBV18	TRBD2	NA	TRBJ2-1	TGTGCCAGCTCACCTCTACTAGCGGATGTCTACAATGAGCAGTTCTTC	CASSPLLADVYNEQFF
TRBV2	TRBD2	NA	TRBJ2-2	TGTGCCAGCAGTGCCCAGCGGGGTGGCACCGGGGAGCTGTTTTTT	CASSAQRGGTGELFF
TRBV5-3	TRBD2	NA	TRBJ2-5	TGTGCCAGAAGGCCTGGACAGAGACTAGCGTGCGACTCCCTTGGGGAGACCCAGTACTTC	CARRPGQRLACDSLGETQYF
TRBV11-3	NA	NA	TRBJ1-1	TGTGCCAGCAGCTTAGGTGGCGCGTCAGGGGCCCTGAACACTGAAGCTTTCTTT	CASSLGGASGALNTEAFF
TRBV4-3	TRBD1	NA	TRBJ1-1	TGCGCCAGCAGCCCCCAGGGGGCGTCTGAAGCTTTCTTT	CASSPQGASEAFF
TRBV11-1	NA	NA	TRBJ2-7	TGTGCCAGCAGCACCTCCGGGACACTATTCTCCTACGAGCAGTACTTC	CASSTSGTLFSYEQYF
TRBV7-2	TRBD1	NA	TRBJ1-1	TGTGCCAGCAGCCCAGGGACAGGGGGCGGGACTGAAGCTTTCTTT	CASSPGTGGGTEAFF
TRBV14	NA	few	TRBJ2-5	TGTGCCAGCAGCCAAGGGGCGCTTAGGGAGACCCAGTACTTC	CASSQGALRETQYF
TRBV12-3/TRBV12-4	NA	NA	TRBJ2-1	TGTGCCAGCAGGTCACAGGACCACAATGAGCAGTTCTTC	CASRSQDHNEQFF
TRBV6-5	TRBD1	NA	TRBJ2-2	TGTGCCAGCAGTTTACAGGGGGCCGGGGAGCTGTTTTTT	CASSLQGAGELFF
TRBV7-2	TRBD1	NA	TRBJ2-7	TGTGCCAGCAGCCCGGGACAGGGAAGGGCCTACGAGCAGTACTTC	CASSPGQGRAYEQYF
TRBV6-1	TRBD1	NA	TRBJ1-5	TGTGCCAGCAGCGAAGACAGGGTGAATCAGCCCCAGCATTTT	CASSEDRVNQPQHF
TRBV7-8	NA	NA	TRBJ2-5	TGTGCCAGCAGCTTAGCCTACAGCCATCAAGAGACCCAGTACTTC	CASSLAYSHQETQYF
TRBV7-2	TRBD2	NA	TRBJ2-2	TGTGCCAGCAGCCGCGGGACTAGCGGGGGCACCGGGGAGCTGTTTTTT	CASSRGTSGGTGELFF
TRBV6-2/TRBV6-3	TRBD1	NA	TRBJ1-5	TGTGCCAGCAGTTCTCGGACAGGGCGGCCCCAGCATTTT	CASSSRTGRPQHF
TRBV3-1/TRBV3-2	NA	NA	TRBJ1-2	TGTGCCAGCAGCCAAGCGGTGGCGGGTGGCTACACCTTC	CASSQAVAGGYTF
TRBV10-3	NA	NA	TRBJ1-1	TGTGCCATCAGTGATCTAGCAGGAGCGAACACTGAAGCTTTCTTT	CAISDLAGANTEAFF
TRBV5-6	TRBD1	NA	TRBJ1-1	TGTGCCAGCAGCTTGGGCCCCGGGACAGCGACCACTGAAGCTTTCTTT	CASSLGPGTATTEAFF
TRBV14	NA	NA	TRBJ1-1	TGTGCCAGCAGCCACCTAGACAGTAACCTAGTCACTGAAGCTTTCTTT	CASSHLDSNLVTEAFF
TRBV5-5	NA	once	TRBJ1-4	TGTGCCAGCAGCTTCATTTCCGGGGGGGCTAATGAAAAACTGTTTTTT	CASSFISGGANEKLFF
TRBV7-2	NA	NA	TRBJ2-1	TGTGCCAGCAGCTTAAGGGGGACCATCGGACCCGAGCAGTTCTTC	CASSLRGTIGPEQFF
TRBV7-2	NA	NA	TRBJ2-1	TGTGCCAGCAGCTTAAGCGGCCGGGGATACAATGAGCAGTTCTTC	CASSLSGRGYNEQFF
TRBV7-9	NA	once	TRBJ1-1	TGTGCCAGCAGCTTAACTACGGCTTCTGAAGCTTTCTTT	CASSLTTASEAFF
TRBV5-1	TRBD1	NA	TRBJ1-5	TGCGCCAGCAGCTTAACCGGGACAGGGGATCAGCCCCAGCATTTT	CASSLTGTGDQPQHF
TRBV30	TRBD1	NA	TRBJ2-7	TGTGCCTGGAGTTTGCTGACAGGGGGGTTCGAGCAGTACTTC	CAWSLLTGGFEQYF
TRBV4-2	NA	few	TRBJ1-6	TGTGCCAGCAGCCAAGATCCCACCGGCGGTAATTCACCCCTCCACTTT	CASSQDPTGGNSPLHF
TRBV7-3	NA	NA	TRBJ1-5	TGTGCCAGCAGCCGAAGGCGACATATTCTCGGGGGGGCGAAACAGCCCCAGCATTTT	CASSRRRHILGGAKQPQHF
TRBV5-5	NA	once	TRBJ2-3	TGTGCCAGCAGGGAGACAGGTCGGAGGGATACGCAGTATTTT	CASRETGRRDTQYF
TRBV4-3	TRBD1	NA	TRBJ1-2	TGCGCCAGCAGCCAAGCCCAGGGGGGTAGTTTTAACTATGGCTACACCTTC	CASSQAQGGSFNYGYTF
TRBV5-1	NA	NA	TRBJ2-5	TGCGCCAGCAGCTGGGCGGGGAACCAAGAGACCCAGTACTTC	CASSWAGNQETQYF
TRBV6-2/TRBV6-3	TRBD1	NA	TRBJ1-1	TGTGCCAGCAGTCATTTGGACAGGGGATCGAGTGAAGCTTTCTTT	CASSHLDRGSSEAFF
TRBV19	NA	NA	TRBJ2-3	TGTGCCAGTAGTACCTTATCCTGGCCCGCTAGCACAGATACGCAGTATTTT	CASSTLSWPASTDTQYF
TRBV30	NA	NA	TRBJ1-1	TGTGCCTGGACGCGCTCGAACACTGAAGCTTTCTTT	CAWTRSNTEAFF
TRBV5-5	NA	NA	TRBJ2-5	TGTGCCAGCAGCTTGTACCGCGGGGTGCAAGAGACCCAGTACTTC	CASSLYRGVQETQYF
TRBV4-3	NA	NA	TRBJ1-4	TGCGCCAGCAGCCAAGATTTGACGAGGCGGGAAAAACTGTTTTTT	CASSQDLTRREKLFF
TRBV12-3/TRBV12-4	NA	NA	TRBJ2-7	TGTGCCAGCAGCTACCTCCTCTACGAGCAGTACTTC	CASSYLLYEQYF
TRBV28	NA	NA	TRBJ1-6	TGTGTGGTGCGGGGGCGAACGAGGACAGAGAATTCACCCCTCCACTTT	CVVRGRTRTENSPLHF
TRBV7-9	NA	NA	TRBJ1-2	TGTGCCAGCAGCTTAGACGGCGGAGGCGGCTACACCTTC	CASSLDGGGGYTF
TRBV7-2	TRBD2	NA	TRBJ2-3	TGTGCCAGCAGCTTAGCGGGGGGGTCAGATACGCAGTATTTT	CASSLAGGSDTQYF
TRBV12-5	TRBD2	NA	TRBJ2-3	TGTGCTAGTGGTTTGTCTACACTAGCGGGGGGGACCACAGATACGCAGTATTTT	CASGLSTLAGGTTDTQYF
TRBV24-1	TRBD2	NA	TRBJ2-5	TGTGCCACCAGTGATGAGGGTAGCGGGGGCCTCCAAGAGACCCAGTACTTC	CATSDEGSGGLQETQYF
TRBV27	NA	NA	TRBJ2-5	TGTGCCAGCAGTTTACTAGCGAGTTCACAAGAGACCCAGTACTTC	CASSLLASSQETQYF
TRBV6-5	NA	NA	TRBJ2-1	TGTGCCAGTACGGCAGGGAATGAGCAGTTCTTC	CASTAGNEQFF
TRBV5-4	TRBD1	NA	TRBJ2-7	TGTGCCAGCAGCCCGGGACAGCAAGACTCCTACGAGCAGTACTTC	CASSPGQQDSYEQYF
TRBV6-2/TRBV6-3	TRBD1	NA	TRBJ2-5	TGTGCCAGCAGCCAATATGGACAGGAAGAGACCCAGTACTTC	CASSQYGQEETQYF
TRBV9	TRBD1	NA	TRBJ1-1	TGTGCCAGCAGCGCAGATACAGGGGACACTGAAGCTTTCTTT	CASSADTGDTEAFF
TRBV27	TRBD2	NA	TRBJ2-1	TGTGCCAGCAGGGGGAGGCTAGCGGGGGCCAATGAGCAGTTCTTC	CASRGRLAGANEQFF
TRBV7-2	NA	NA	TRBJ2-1	TGTGCCAGCAGCTTAGGACGCCAGGGGAAGGGTGAGCAGTTCTTC	CASSLGRQGKGEQFF
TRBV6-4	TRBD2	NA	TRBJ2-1	TGTGCCAGCAGTGAGGATATACCCCTTAGCGGGGCATACAGGAATGAGCAGTTCTTC	CASSEDIPLSGAYRNEQFF
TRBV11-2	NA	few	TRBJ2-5	TGTGCCAGCAGCTTAGCGTCAGGGGTTCGGGAGACCCAGTACTTC	CASSLASGVRETQYF
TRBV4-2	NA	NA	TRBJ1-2	TGTGCCAGCAGCCAAGATCCAGAAACCCCTAACTATGGCTACACCTTC	CASSQDPETPNYGYTF
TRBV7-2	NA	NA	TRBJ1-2	TGTGCCAGCAGCGTTCTACAGCCATGGAGAGGGTCTGGCTACACCTTC	CASSVLQPWRGSGYTF
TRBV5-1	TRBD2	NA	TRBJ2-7	TGCGCCAGCACTCCCGTGGCGGGGGCCTACGAGCAGTACTTC	CASTPVAGAYEQYF
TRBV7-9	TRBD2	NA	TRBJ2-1	TGTGCCAGCAGCTTAGTTAGCGGGAGCGATTACAATGAGCAGTTCTTC	CASSLVSGSDYNEQFF
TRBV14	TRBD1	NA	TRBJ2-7	TGTGCCAGCAGCCAACGGGACAGGCGACGGGACGAGCAGTACTTC	CASSQRDRRRDEQYF
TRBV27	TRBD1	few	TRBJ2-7	TGTGCCAGCAGTCCCGACAGGGGGGTGCCCTACGAGCAGTACTTC	CASSPDRGVPYEQYF